The 27 T cell receptor beta chains below come from one sample, sequenced in a study of long-term antiretroviral therapy in people with HIV. Sequencing used immunoSEQ v3.0 at survey level. Data came from immunoSEQ multiplex PCR; TCRdb stores just in-frame clones and leaves some out. The sample lists 15,000 or so clones, around 90% occurring once. Sequencing was performed on unsorted PBMCs, taken 6.2 years after starting antiretroviral therapy. These receptors all stem from a man between 40 and 49 years old with HIV.

The chain carries TRBV5-1 and TRBJ2-2; no clear D. The germline gives CDR1 SGHRS, CDR2 YFSETQ. The CDR3 is made up of 15 amino acids. Trimming took 0 bases from V and 3 from J, leaving 9 bases between them. The DNA for the CDR3 is TGCGCCAGCAGCTTGGATAAGGTAGACACCGGGGAGCTGTTTTTT. It codes for CASSLDKVDTGELFF.

The V and J genes are TRBV19 and TRBJ1-1; tentative D call: TRBD1 (5 bases). The ends were cut back, 1 base at V and 1 base at J, with 7 bases in the middle. Germline values: CDR1 LNHDA, CDR2 SQIVND (reference sequence). The CDR3 spans 14 residues. The CDR3 region has the DNA TGTGCCAGTAGTATAGGCAGGGAGAACACTGAAGCTTTCTTT. Protein: CASSIGRENTEAFF.

V usage is TRBV10-3 and J usage is TRBJ2-3, with D unclear. The CDR3 totals 12 residues. V lost 6 bases, J lost 5 bases, and 9 bases lay in between. Germline V gene lookup returns CDR1 ENHRY and CDR2 SYGVKD. The CDR3 coding sequence is TGTGCCATCAGGGGTGTGGGAGATACGCAGTATTTT. It specifies CAIRGVGDTQYF.

The chain employs TRBV7-2 and TRBJ2-1; D is ambiguous. Germline CDR1 reads SGHTA; CDR2 reads FQGNSA. CDR3 length: 15 amino acids. V gave up 0 bases and J gave up 4 bases, with 10 bases separating them. As DNA, the CDR3 is TGTGCCAGCAGCTTAGCGCCGAGCAGGTACAATGAGCAGTTCTTC. Its translation is CASSLAPSRYNEQFF. Looking up the rest from reference TRBV7-2 and TRBJ2-1 gives the full variable domain: GAGVSQSPSNKVTEKGKDVELRCDPISGHTALYWYRQSLGQGLEFLIYFQGNSAPDKSGLPSDRFSAERTGGSVSTLTIQRTQQEDSAVYLCASSLAPSRYNEQFFGPGTRLTVL.

This chain connects TRBV27 to TRBJ2-7; D remains unclear. Germline V gene lookup returns CDR1 MNHEY and CDR2 SMNVEV (reference sequence). This CDR3 comprises 14 residues. Trimming removed 6 bases at V and 2 bases at J, with 14 bases between. This CDR3 is CASSFTRGTYEQYF. The CDR3 DNA reads as TGTGCCAGCAGCTTCACTCGAGGCACCTACGAGCAGTACTTC.

The rearrangement links TRBV10-3 to TRBJ2-7; D possibly corresponds to TRBD2 (7 bases). Germline CDR1 and CDR2: ENHRY and SYGVKD. The CDR3 has 18 amino acids. Trimming stripped 0 bases from V and 4 bases from J, with 22 bases between. The CDR3 is CAISESAGLGGGKYEQYF. For the CDR3, the DNA is TGTGCCATCAGTGAGTCAGCGGGGTTGGGGGGCGGGAAGTACGAGCAGTACTTC.

The V and J genes are TRBV27 and TRBJ1-4; 7 positions agree with TRBD1. V was pared by 4 bases and J by 7 bases, with 0 bases of the junction left unmatched. The germline CDR1 and CDR2 sequences are MNHEY and SMNVEV (reference sequence). The length of the CDR3 is 12 residues. DNA for the CDR3: TGTGCCAGCAGTTGGACAGGTGAAAAACTGTTTTTT. Amino acids: CASSWTGEKLFF.

This sequence joins TRBV29-1 and TRBJ2-1, with D perhaps TRBD1 or TRBD2 (5 bases each). Germline CDR1 and CDR2: SQVTM and ANQGSEA. The CDR3 is 12 amino acids. Between the trimmed V and J ends, which lost 6 bases and 4 bases, there was a span of 10 bases. CDR3 region: CSVSEGYNEQFF. CDR3 DNA sequence: TGCAGCGTCAGCGAGGGGTACAATGAGCAGTTCTTC.

The chain carries TRBV30 and TRBJ1-2, with 7 bases identical to TRBD1. The CDR3 is made up of 15 amino acids. After removal of 0 bases from V and 0 bases from J, the junction contained 4 bases not matched to a gene. The germline gives CDR1 GTSNPN, CDR2 SVGIG (reference sequence). CDR3 protein: CAWSVGQVSNYGYTF. As DNA, the CDR3 is TGTGCCTGGAGTGTCGGACAGGTTTCTAACTATGGCTACACCTTC. Complete variable domain (other parts from reference TRBV30 and TRBJ1-2): SQTIHQWPATLVQPVGSPLSLECTVEGTSNPNLYWYRQAAGRGLQLLFYSVGIGQISSEVPQNLSASRPQDRQFILSSKKLLLSDSGFYLCAWSVGQVSNYGYTFGSGTRLTVV.

This clone is labeled medium-sized. The chain uses TRBV28 and TRBJ1-2; possible D gene TRBD1, 6 bases. Per the germline V gene, CDR1 is MDHEN and CDR2 is SYDVKM. V was clipped by 4 bases and J by 4 bases, with 22 bases between them. The CDR3 runs to 17 residues. CDR3 coding DNA: TGTGCCAGCAGTTCTGAAAAACAGGGACCGATTTTCTATGGCTACACCTTC. Protein product: CASSSEKQGPIFYGYTF.

CDR3 sequence (DNA): TGTGCCAGCAGCACGGGCTACGAGCAGTACTTC. As protein: CASSTGYEQYF. The rearrangement links TRBV7-6 to TRBJ2-7; D ambiguous. This CDR3 contains 11 residues. Germline CDR1 reads SGHVS; CDR2 reads FNYEAQ. Trimming pared 5 bases from V and 3 bases from J, leaving 5 bases between.

The chain uses TRBV5-8 and TRBJ1-1, with unresolved D. Germline loops: CDR1 SGHTS, CDR2 YDEGEE. Trimming took off 4 bases at V and 0 bases at J, with 7 bases between the two ends. The CDR3 is made up of 13 amino acids. CDR3 in DNA: TGTGCCAGCAGCCGCAGGATGAACACTGAAGCTTTCTTT. Its protein product is CASSRRMNTEAFF.

The chain joins TRBV29-1 to TRBJ2-5; TRBD1 aligns across 9 bases. CDR1 and CDR2 from the germline V gene are SQVTM and ANQGSEA. The CDR3 is 15 amino acids. J gave up 5 bases and V 4 bases, and 11 bases lay outside the gene matches. CDR3 loop: CSVGDRDRVFETQYF. CDR3 bases: TGCAGCGTTGGGGATCGGGACAGGGTGTTTGAGACCCAGTACTTC.

The J gene is TRBJ1-1, the V gene TRBV6-1; D gene uncertain. Germline CDR1 and CDR2: MNHNS and SASEGT. This CDR3 is built from 13 residues. V was cut by 4 bases and J by 2 bases, with 8 bases left in between. CDR3 protein: CASSVGINTEAFF. In nucleotides, the CDR3 is TGTGCCAGCAGTGTTGGCATAAACACTGAAGCTTTCTTT.

The J gene is TRBJ2-7, the V gene TRBV25-1; TRBD1 matches 9 bases. Trimming took 4 bases from V and 5 from J; bases not matched to a gene: 3. Germline CDR1 reads MGHDK; CDR2 reads SYGVNS. The CDR3 runs 13 residues. As DNA, the CDR3 is TGTGCCAGCAGTGCGAGACAGGGGGACGAGCAGTACTTC. It yields the protein CASSARQGDEQYF.

The J gene is TRBJ1-2, the V gene TRBV6-5; 7 bases are shared with TRBD1. CDR3 length: 16 residues. Trimming removed 0 bases from V and 4 bases from J; junction bases left unmatched: 8. Germline V CDR1 and CDR2: MNHEY, SVGAGI. This CDR3 reads CASSYSNLGGGYGYTF. The CDR3 nucleotides read TGTGCCAGCAGTTACTCGAATCTAGGGGGCGGCTATGGCTACACCTTC.

DNA of the CDR3: TGTGCCAGTAGTATCGGCAGGGTCTTTGATGAAAAACTGTTTTTT. Amino acids: CASSIGRVFDEKLFF. The chain uses TRBV19 and TRBJ1-4, with D perhaps matching TRBD1 (5 bases). This CDR3 is 15 amino acids long. V gave up 3 bases and J gave up 6 bases, with 14 bases separating them. Germline lookup yields CDR1 LNHDA and CDR2 SQIVND (reference sequence).

The J gene is TRBJ2-2, the V gene TRBV19; 10 positions match TRBD1. The CDR3 sequence is 16 residues long. CDR1 and CDR2 (germline): LNHDA, SQIVND (reference sequence). Trimming took 3 bases from V and 3 from J; bases not matched to a gene: 4. Written as DNA, the CDR3 is TGTGCCAGTAGTATTCGGACAGGGGGGGACACCGGGGAGCTGTTTTTT. Its protein product is CASSIRTGGDTGELFF.

The chain employs TRBV29-1 and TRBJ2-2, with D tentatively TRBD1 (6 bases). This CDR3 contains 15 residues. Looked up from germline, CDR1 is SQVTM and CDR2 is ANQGSEA. The V and J ends lost 8 bases and 0 bases respectively, with 16 bases between them. The CDR3 DNA sequence: TGCAGCACCGCCGCGACAGGAGCGAACACCGGGGAGCTGTTTTTT. Protein: CSTAATGANTGELFF.

The rearrangement joins TRBV5-4 to TRBJ2-3; 14 bases line up with TRBD2. Unmatched junction bases numbered 6, after V lost 4 bases and J lost 5 bases. Germline-derived CDR1 and CDR2 are SGHNT and YYREEE (reference sequence). This CDR3 has 16 residues. The CDR3 spells CASSTGTSGSGDTQYF. CDR3 coding DNA: TGTGCCAGCAGCACCGGGACTAGCGGGAGTGGAGATACGCAGTATTTT. The full variable domain, with the rest looked up from reference TRBV5-4 and TRBJ2-3, is ETGVTQSPTHLIKTRGQQVTLRCSSQSGHNTVSWYQQALGQGPQFIFQYYREEENGRGNFPPRFSGLQFPNYSSELNVNALELDDSALYLCASSTGTSGSGDTQYFGPGTRLTVL.

This clone rates as medium-sized. The CDR3 loop reads CASKDRGLDGYTF. The CDR3 DNA reads as TGTGCCAGCAAGGACAGGGGTCTGGATGGCTACACCTTC. The chain uses TRBV27 and TRBJ1-2; 9 bases map to TRBD1. Trimming at V came to 7 bases and at J to 6 bases, leaving 6 bases not matched to a gene. The V gene's germline CDR1 is MNHEY and CDR2 SMNVEV (reference sequence). The CDR3 has 13 amino acids.

CDR3 DNA sequence: TGTGCCAGCAGCTTAGTAAGCCTTTTGAACACTGAAGCTTTCTTT. Its protein is CASSLVSLLNTEAFF. The rearrangement uses TRBV7-8 and TRBJ1-1; D gene uncertain. CDR1 and CDR2 from the germline V gene are SGHVS and FQNEAQ. V shed 1 base and J shed 0 bases, with 9 bases lying between them. This CDR3 spans 15 amino acids.

The V and J genes are TRBV11-3 and TRBJ2-2, with D maybe TRBD1 (6 bases). Per the germline V gene, CDR1 is SGHNT and CDR2 is YENEEA. The CDR3 spans 18 residues. Trimming pared 5 bases from V and 3 bases from J, leaving 22 bases between. CDR3 DNA: TGTGCCAGCAGCGGTCCAGGGGAAGTCGGCAGGGACACCGGGGAGCTGTTTTTT. Amino acids: CASSGPGEVGRDTGELFF.

The chain employs TRBV28 and TRBJ1-5, with D possibly matching TRBD1 (5 bases). V lost 7 bases and J 6 bases, leaving 16 bases between the germline ends. Germline CDR1 MDHEN, CDR2 SYDVKM. The CDR3 sequence is 14 residues long. CDR3 bases: TGTGCCAGCACCATTGGGTATCAGGGTCAGCCCCAGCATTTT. Translation: CASTIGYQGQPQHF.

The V and J genes are TRBV2 and TRBJ2-5; TRBD1 is a possible D gene (5 bases). This CDR3 spans 15 amino acids. Germline CDR1 and CDR2: SNHLY and FYNNEI. The V gene lost 6 bases and the J gene lost 5 bases, with 19 bases spanning the gap. CDR3 sequence: CASSPDWGVSETQYF. CDR3 bases: TGTGCCAGCAGCCCAGACTGGGGCGTCAGCGAGACCCAGTACTTC.

This clone has a single count. This chain connects TRBV6-5 to TRBJ2-7; D unclear. Germline V gene lookup returns CDR1 MNHEY and CDR2 SVGAGI. V was trimmed by 0 bases and J by 3 bases, leaving 6 bases between them. This CDR3 spans 13 amino acids. CDR3 in DNA: TGTGCCAGCAGTTACTCAGGCAGCTACGAGCAGTACTTC. Its translation is CASSYSGSYEQYF.

This clone was picked up a small number of times. The rearrangement links TRBV5-1 to TRBJ2-7; TRBD1 might be the D (6 bases). Trimming left V 2 bases short and J 2 bases short, with 14 bases between. The germline V gene has CDR1 SGHRS and CDR2 YFSETQ. CDR3 size: 15 residues. The DNA for the CDR3 is TGCGCCAGCAGCTTTGGACAGAAACTTACCTACGAGCAGTACTTC. Translating gives CASSFGQKLTYEQYF.